Listed below are T cell receptor beta chains from one sample, sequenced in a study of siplizumab effects on memory and regulatory T cells. Sequencing used immunoSEQ multiplex PCR; TCRdb keeps in-frame clones, though not all of them. The sample records under 130,000 clones, more than 85% being singletons. The sample was CD4+ T cells sorted from blood. The receptors shown here come from a human donor in good health. CDR3s include the opening cysteine and the closing phenylalanine or tryptophan. Fields, in order: clone size, V gene, J gene, D gene, CDR3 protein, CDR3 DNA. The D gene is left open where the match is weak. Only some rows state a clone size, as once, few, many or a class for expanded clones.

-	TRBV18	TRBJ1-2	-	CASSPKIGVGYTF	TGTGCCAGCTCACCGAAAATCGGGGTCGGCTACACCTTC
-	TRBV19	TRBJ1-5	-	CASNQLTSPQPQHF	TGTGCCAGTAACCAACTGACCTCTCCCCAGCCCCAGCATTTT
-	TRBV11-3	TRBJ2-2	-	CASSQGVVGELFF	TGTGCCAGCAGCCAAGGTGTAGTCGGGGAGCTGTTTTTT
-	TRBV11-2	TRBJ1-2	-	CASSSDSRNYGYTF	TGTGCCAGCAGCTCGGATTCACGGAACTATGGCTACACCTTC
-	TRBV6-5	TRBJ2-7	-	CASSSRALRYEQYF	TGTGCCAGCAGTTCCAGGGCCCTCAGGTACGAGCAGTACTTC
once	TRBV11-3	TRBJ1-1	-	CASSLVGGNTEAFF	TGTGCCAGCAGCTTAGTTGGGGGGAACACTGAAGCTTTCTTT
-	TRBV7-6	TRBJ1-3	-	CASSFGGQGSGNTIYF	TGTGCCAGCAGCTTTGGGGGGCAGGGCTCTGGAAACACCATATATTTT
-	TRBV15	TRBJ2-1	TRBD2	CATRALSGTSTYNEQFF	TGTGCCACCAGAGCGCTTAGCGGGACTTCCACCTACAATGAGCAGTTCTTC
-	TRBV5-1	TRBJ2-1	-	CASSLGDSFNEQFF	TGCGCCAGCAGCTTGGGGGACTCTTTTAATGAGCAGTTCTTC
-	TRBV28	TRBJ2-7	-	CATGQRVYEQYF	TGTGCCACCGGCCAGCGGGTGTACGAGCAGTACTTC
-	TRBV5-4	TRBJ1-2	-	CASSFQGRADGYTF	TGTGCCAGCAGCTTCCAGGGGCGCGCGGATGGCTACACCTTC
-	TRBV19	TRBJ1-4	-	CASSMVRDYEKLFF	TGTGCCAGTAGTATGGTCAGGGACTATGAAAAACTGTTTTTT
-	TRBV28	TRBJ1-1	-	CASRLTGPFEAFF	TGTGCCAGCAGACTGACGGGACCCTTTGAAGCTTTCTTT
-	TRBV5-1	TRBJ2-7	TRBD1	CASSRPGTGSYEQYF	TGCGCCAGCAGCCGCCCCGGGACAGGGAGCTACGAGCAGTACTTC
-	TRBV5-1	TRBJ1-1	-	CASSLEPPGPGGNTEAFF	TGCGCCAGCAGCTTGGAGCCGCCCGGTCCGGGCGGGAACACTGAAGCTTTCTTT
once	TRBV30	TRBJ1-1	-	CAWSGRASNTEAFF	TGTGCCTGGAGTGGCCGGGCCTCGAACACTGAAGCTTTCTTT
once	TRBV7-8	TRBJ1-1	-	CASSLVRGGRDRTEAFF	TGTGCCAGCAGCTTAGTACGAGGGGGGCGCGATAGGACTGAAGCTTTCTTT
-	TRBV4-1	TRBJ2-5	TRBD1	CASSQQTGRETQYF	TGCGCCAGCAGCCAACAGACAGGGAGAGAGACCCAGTACTTC
-	TRBV15	TRBJ2-2	TRBD1	CATSRGLDRGPGELFF	TGTGCCACCAGCAGAGGGCTCGACAGGGGCCCCGGGGAGCTGTTTTTT
once	TRBV2	TRBJ2-7	-	CASISLSYEQYF	TGTGCCAGCATATCACTCTCCTACGAGCAGTACTTC
-	TRBV11-3	TRBJ2-1	TRBD1	CASSLGTGALSYNEQFF	TGTGCCAGCAGCTTAGGGACAGGGGCCCTCTCCTACAATGAGCAGTTCTTC
few	TRBV11-2	TRBJ1-3	-	CASSSFYGNTIYF	TGTGCCAGCAGCTCATTTTATGGAAACACCATATATTTT
once	TRBV19	TRBJ2-7	TRBD2	CASSIASGSSYEQYF	TGTGCCAGTAGTATAGCTAGCGGGAGCTCCTACGAGCAGTACTTC
-	TRBV4-1	TRBJ1-2	TRBD1	CASSQNRGLGGYTF	TGCGCCAGCAGCCAAAACAGGGGGCTGGGTGGCTACACCTTC
-	TRBV5-1	TRBJ2-1	TRBD2	CASRAGWEGNEQFF	TGCGCCAGCAGAGCGGGATGGGAGGGGAATGAGCAGTTCTTC
-	TRBV11-2	TRBJ2-1	-	CASRLAAAYNEQFF	TGTGCCAGCAGGTTGGCGGCCGCTTACAATGAGCAGTTCTTC
few	TRBV7-9	TRBJ1-5	TRBD1	CASSSGQGASQPQHF	TGTGCCAGCAGCTCAGGACAGGGCGCCTCTCAGCCCCAGCATTTT
-	TRBV5-1	TRBJ2-7	TRBD1	CASSRDSYEQYF	TGCGCCAGCAGTAGGGACAGTTACGAGCAGTACTTC
-	TRBV6-5	TRBJ1-2	TRBD1	CASSSSVTGEMNGYTF	TGTGCCAGCAGTTCCTCTGTTACAGGGGAAATGAATGGCTACACCTTC
-	TRBV5-1	TRBJ1-4	-	CASSPSRGANEKLFF	TGCGCCAGCAGCCCATCTCGGGGCGCTAATGAAAAACTGTTTTTT
-	TRBV29-1	TRBJ1-1	-	CSVELPGNTEAFF	TGCAGCGTTGAACTCCCGGGGAACACTGAAGCTTTCTTT
-	TRBV7-8	TRBJ2-7	TRBD1	CASSLGQPRDRYEQYF	TGTGCCAGCAGCTTAGGTCAGCCCCGGGACAGGTACGAGCAGTACTTC
few	TRBV5-6	TRBJ1-2	TRBD1	CASSSGQGANGYTF	TGTGCCAGCAGCTCGGGACAGGGTGCCAATGGCTACACCTTC
-	TRBV18	TRBJ2-5	-	CASSPTGKETQYF	TGTGCCAGCTCACCGACGGGGAAGGAGACCCAGTACTTC
-	TRBV2	TRBJ1-5	-	CASSVWENQPQHF	TGTGCCAGCAGCGTCTGGGAAAATCAGCCCCAGCATTTT
-	TRBV9	TRBJ1-2	-	CASSALQSSAVGYTF	TGTGCCAGCAGCGCCCTACAGTCTTCAGCTGTGGGCTACACCTTC
-	TRBV5-1	TRBJ2-1	-	CASSLHGIEGDEQFF	TGCGCCAGCAGCTTGCACGGGATTGAGGGCGATGAGCAGTTCTTC
-	TRBV23-1	TRBJ1-1	-	CASGTEVNTEAFF	TGCGCCAGCGGGACGGAGGTGAACACTGAAGCTTTCTTT
-	TRBV5-4	TRBJ1-1	-	CASSFNRMNTEAFF	TGTGCCAGCAGCTTTAACAGAATGAACACTGAAGCTTTCTTT
-	TRBV14	TRBJ2-7	-	CASSPVRGRGYEQYF	TGTGCCAGCAGCCCCGTCAGGGGCAGGGGCTACGAGCAGTACTTC
-	TRBV6-1	TRBJ1-1	-	CASSQNRDTEAFF	TGTGCCAGCAGTCAAAATAGGGACACTGAAGCTTTCTTT
-	TRBV7-9	TRBJ1-3	-	CASRPPPQGGAGNTIYF	TGTGCCAGCCGCCCTCCCCCCCAGGGAGGCGCTGGAAACACCATATATTTT
-	TRBV7-8	TRBJ1-5	-	CASSLLGPQHF	TGTGCCAGCAGCTTATTGGGGCCCCAGCATTTT
-	TRBV7-9	TRBJ2-7	TRBD2	CASSLVGTSGSLYEQYF	TGTGCCAGCAGCTTAGTAGGGACTAGCGGGAGTCTCTACGAGCAGTACTTC
-	TRBV10-3	TRBJ1-1	-	CAISERGTEAFF	TGTGCCATCAGTGAGCGGGGGACTGAAGCTTTCTTT
-	TRBV4-2	TRBJ1-6	-	CASSQDMAGESPLHF	TGTGCCAGCAGCCAAGATATGGCAGGGGAATCACCCCTCCACTTT
-	TRBV7-2	TRBJ1-2	TRBD1	CASSLRVRGQGAYGYTF	TGTGCCAGCAGCCTCAGAGTGCGTGGACAGGGGGCCTATGGCTACACCTTC